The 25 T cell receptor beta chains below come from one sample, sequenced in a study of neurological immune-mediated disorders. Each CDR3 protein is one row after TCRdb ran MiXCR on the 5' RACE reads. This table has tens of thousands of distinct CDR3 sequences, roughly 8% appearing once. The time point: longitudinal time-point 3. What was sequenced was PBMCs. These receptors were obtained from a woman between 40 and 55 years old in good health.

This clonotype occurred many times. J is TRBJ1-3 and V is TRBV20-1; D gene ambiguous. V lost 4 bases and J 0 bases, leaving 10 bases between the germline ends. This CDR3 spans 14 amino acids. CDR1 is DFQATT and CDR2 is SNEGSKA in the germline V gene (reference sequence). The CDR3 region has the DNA TGCAGTGCTATTAGGGCCAACTCTGGAAACACCATATATTTT. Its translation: CSAIRANSGNTIYF.

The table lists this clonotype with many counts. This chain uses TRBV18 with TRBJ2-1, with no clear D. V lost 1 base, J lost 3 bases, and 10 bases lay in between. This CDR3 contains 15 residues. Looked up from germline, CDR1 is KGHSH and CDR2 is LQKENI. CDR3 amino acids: CASSPQKSGYNEQFF. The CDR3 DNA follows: TGTGCCAGCTCACCACAAAAGTCGGGCTACAATGAGCAGTTCTTC.

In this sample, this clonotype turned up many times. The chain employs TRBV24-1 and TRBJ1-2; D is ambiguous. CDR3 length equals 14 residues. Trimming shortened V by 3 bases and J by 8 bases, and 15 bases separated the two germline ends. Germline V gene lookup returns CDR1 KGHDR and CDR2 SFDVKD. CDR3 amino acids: CATSDGVRADGYTF. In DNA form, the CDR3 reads TGTGCCACCAGTGATGGGGTCCGGGCCGACGGCTACACCTTC.

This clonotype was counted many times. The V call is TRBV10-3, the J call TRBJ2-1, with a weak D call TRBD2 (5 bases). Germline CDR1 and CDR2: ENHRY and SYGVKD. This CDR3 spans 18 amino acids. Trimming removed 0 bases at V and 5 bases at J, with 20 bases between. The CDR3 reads CAISESNKVASGDNEQFF. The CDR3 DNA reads TGTGCCATCAGTGAGTCGAATAAGGTAGCGAGTGGCGACAATGAGCAGTTCTTC.

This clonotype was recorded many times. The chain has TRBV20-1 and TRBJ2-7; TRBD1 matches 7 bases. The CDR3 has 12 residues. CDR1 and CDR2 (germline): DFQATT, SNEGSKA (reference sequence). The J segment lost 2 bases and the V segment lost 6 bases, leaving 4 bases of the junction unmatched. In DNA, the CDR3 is TGCAGTGCCCTTGGACAGGCCTACGAGCAGTACTTC. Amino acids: CSALGQAYEQYF.

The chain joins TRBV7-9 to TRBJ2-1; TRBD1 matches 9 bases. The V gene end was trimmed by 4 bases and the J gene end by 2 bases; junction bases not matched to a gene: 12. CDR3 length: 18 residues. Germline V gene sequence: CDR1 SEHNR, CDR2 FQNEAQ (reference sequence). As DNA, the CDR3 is TGTGCCAGCAGCTCCCCGTTTGGGGGGACAGGGACCTACAATGAGCAGTTCTTC. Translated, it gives CASSSPFGGTGTYNEQFF.

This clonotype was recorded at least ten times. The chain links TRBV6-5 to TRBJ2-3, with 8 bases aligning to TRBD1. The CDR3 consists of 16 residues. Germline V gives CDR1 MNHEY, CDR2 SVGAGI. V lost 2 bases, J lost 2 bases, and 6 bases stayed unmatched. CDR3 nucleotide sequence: TGTGCCAGCAGTTACGGGGGACAGGATTACACAGATACGCAGTATTTT. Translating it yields CASSYGGQDYTDTQYF.

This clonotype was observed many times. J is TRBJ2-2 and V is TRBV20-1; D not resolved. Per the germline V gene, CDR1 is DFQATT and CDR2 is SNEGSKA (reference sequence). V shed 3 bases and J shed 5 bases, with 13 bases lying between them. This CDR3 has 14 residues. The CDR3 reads CSASPGARTGELFF. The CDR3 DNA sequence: TGCAGTGCTAGCCCAGGTGCACGTACCGGGGAGCTGTTTTTT.

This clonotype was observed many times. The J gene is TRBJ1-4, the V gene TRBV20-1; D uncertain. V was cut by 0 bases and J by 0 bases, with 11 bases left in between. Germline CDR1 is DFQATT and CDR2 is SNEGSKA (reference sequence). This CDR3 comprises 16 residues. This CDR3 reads CSARDIVGATNEKLFF. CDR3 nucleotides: TGCAGTGCTAGAGATATTGTGGGAGCAACTAATGAAAAACTGTTTTTT.

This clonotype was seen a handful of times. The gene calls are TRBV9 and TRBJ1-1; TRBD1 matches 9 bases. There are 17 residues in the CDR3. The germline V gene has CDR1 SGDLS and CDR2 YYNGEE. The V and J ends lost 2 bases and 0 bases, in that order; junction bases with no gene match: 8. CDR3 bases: TGTGCCAGCAGCGTCCGTGGGACAGGGCCAGTGAACACTGAAGCTTTCTTT. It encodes CASSVRGTGPVNTEAFF.

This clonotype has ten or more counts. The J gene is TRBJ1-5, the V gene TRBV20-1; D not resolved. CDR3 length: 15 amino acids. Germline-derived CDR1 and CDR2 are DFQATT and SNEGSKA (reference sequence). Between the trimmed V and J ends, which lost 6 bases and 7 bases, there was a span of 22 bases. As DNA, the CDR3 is TGCAGTGCACCTCGGTTGGAGAGTTCCGGCCAGCCCCAGCATTTT. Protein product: CSAPRLESSGQPQHF.

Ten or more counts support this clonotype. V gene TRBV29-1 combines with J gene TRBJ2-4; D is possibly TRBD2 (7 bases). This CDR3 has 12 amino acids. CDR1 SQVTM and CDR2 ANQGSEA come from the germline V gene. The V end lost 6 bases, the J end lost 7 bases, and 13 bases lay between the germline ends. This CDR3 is CSVQGGANIQYF. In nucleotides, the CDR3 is TGCAGCGTGCAAGGGGGGGCCAACATTCAGTACTTC.

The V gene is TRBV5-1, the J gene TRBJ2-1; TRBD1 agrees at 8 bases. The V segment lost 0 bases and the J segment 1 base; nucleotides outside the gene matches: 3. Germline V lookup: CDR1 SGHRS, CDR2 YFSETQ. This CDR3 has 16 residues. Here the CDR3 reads CASSLDRGVSYNEQFF. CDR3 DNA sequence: TGCGCCAGCAGCTTGGACAGGGGGGTTTCCTACAATGAGCAGTTCTTC. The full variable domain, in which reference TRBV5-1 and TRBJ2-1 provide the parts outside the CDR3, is KAGVTQTPRYLIKTRGQQVTLSCSPISGHRSVSWYQQTPGQGLQFLFEYFSETQRNKGNFPGRFSGRQFSNSRSEMNVSTLELGDSALYLCASSLDRGVSYNEQFFGPGTRLTVL.

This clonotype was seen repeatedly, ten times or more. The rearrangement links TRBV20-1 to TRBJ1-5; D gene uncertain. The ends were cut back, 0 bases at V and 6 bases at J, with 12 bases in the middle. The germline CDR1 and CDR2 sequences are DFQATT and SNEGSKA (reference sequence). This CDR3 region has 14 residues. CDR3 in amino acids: CSAREGRGGQPQHF. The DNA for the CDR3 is TGCAGTGCTAGAGAAGGTCGGGGAGGTCAGCCCCAGCATTTT.

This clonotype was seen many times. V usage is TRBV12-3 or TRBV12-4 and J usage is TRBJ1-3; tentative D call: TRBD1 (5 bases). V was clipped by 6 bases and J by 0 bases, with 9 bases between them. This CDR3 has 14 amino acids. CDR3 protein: CASRTQGSGNTIYF. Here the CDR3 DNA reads TGTGCCAGCAGAACGCAGGGCTCTGGAAACACCATATATTTT.

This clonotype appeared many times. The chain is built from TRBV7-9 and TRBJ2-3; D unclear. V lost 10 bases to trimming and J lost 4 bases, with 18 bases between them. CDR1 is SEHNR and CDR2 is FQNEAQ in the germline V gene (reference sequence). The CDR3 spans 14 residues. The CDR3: CATDQRSHSDTQYF. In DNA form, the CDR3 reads TGTGCCACGGATCAAAGGAGCCACTCAGATACGCAGTATTTT. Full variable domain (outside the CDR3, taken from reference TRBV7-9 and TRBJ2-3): DTGVSQNPRHKITKRGQNVTFRCDPISEHNRLYWYRQTLGQGPEFLTYFQNEAQLEKSRLLSDRFSAERPKGSFSTLEIQRTEQGDSAMYLCATDQRSHSDTQYFGPGTRLTVL.

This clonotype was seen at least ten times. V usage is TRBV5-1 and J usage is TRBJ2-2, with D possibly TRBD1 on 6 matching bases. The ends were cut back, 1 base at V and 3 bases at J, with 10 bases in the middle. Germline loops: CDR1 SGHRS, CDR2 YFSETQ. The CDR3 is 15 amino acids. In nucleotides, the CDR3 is TGCGCCAGCAGCTTGTCGCGACAGGACACCGGGGAGCTGTTTTTT. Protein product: CASSLSRQDTGELFF.

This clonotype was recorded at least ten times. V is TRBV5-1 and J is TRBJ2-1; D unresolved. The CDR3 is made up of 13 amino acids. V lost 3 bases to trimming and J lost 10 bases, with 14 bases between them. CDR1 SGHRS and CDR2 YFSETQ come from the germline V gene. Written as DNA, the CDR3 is TGCGCCAGCAGCTCGTACAGTGACGGAGAGCAGTTCTTC. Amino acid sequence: CASSSYSDGEQFF.

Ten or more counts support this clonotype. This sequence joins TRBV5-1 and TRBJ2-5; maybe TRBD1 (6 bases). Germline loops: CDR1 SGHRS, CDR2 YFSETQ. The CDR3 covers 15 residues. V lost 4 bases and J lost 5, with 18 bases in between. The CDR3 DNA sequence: TGCGCCAGCAGCCCTACAGGGAGCCGACCGGAGACCCAGTACTTC. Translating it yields CASSPTGSRPETQYF.

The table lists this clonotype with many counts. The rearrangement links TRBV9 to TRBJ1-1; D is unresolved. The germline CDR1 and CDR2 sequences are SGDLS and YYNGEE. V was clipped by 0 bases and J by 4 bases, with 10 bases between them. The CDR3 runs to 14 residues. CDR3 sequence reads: CASSVGPLRTEAFF. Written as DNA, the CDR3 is TGTGCCAGCAGCGTAGGGCCGCTACGCACTGAAGCTTTCTTT. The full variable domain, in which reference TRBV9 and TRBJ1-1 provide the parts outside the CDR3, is DSGVTQTPKHLITATGQRVTLRCSPRSGDLSVYWYQQSLDQGLQFLIQYYNGEERAKGNILERFSAQQFPDLHSELNLSSLELGDSALYFCASSVGPLRTEAFFGQGTRLTVV.

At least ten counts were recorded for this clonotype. CDR3 DNA: TGCAGCGTTGAAGATCCTCTGCGGGGGGCGGGTGAGCAGTTCTTC. It encodes CSVEDPLRGAGEQFF. This chain joins TRBV29-1 and TRBJ2-1, with 8 bases lining up with TRBD2. V was pared by 0 bases and J by 9 bases, with 10 bases of the junction left unmatched. The CDR3 extends over 15 amino acids. The germline V gene has CDR1 SQVTM and CDR2 ANQGSEA.

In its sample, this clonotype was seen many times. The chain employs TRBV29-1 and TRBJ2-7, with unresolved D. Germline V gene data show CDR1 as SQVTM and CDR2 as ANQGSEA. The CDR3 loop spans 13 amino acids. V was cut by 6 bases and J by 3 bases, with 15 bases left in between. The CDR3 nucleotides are TGCAGCGTCATGGACCCACAACACTACGAGCAGTACTTC. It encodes CSVMDPQHYEQYF.

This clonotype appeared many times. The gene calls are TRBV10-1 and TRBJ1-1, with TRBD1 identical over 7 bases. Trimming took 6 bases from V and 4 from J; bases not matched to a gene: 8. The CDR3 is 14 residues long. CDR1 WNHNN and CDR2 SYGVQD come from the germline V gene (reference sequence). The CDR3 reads CASSRQGGPTEAFF. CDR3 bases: TGCGCCAGCAGCCGCCAGGGGGGACCCACTGAAGCTTTCTTT.

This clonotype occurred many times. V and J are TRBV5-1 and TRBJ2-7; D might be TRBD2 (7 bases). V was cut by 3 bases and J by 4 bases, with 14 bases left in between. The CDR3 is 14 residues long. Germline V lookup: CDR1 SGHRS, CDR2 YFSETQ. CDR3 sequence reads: CASSSTGREYEQYF. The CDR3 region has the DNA TGCGCCAGCAGCTCCACAGGGAGGGAATACGAGCAGTACTTC.

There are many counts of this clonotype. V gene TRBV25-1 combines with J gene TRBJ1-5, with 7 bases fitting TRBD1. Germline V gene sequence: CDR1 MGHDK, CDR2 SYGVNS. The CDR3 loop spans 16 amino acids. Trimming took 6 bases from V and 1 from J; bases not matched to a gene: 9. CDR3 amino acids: CASRGDRERSNQPQHF. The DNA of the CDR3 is TGTGCCAGCAGGGGCGACAGGGAAAGAAGCAATCAGCCCCAGCATTTT.